The 8 T cell receptor beta chains in this list originate from one sample, sequenced in a study of T cell repertoires in cytomegalovirus infection. TCRdb reprocessed the reads via MiXCR and lists one record per CDR3 protein. The table records roughly 190,000 distinct CDR3 sequences, roughly 9.8% of them present only once. Sequenced sample: PBMCs. The receptors derive from a human donor in good health (CMV status not recorded). Some clones in this sample may be carry-over from other donors' samples.

The chain employs TRBV15 and TRBJ2-2; D unresolved. The CDR3 spans 15 residues. Germline assignment: CDR1 LNHNV and CDR2 YYDKDF (reference sequence). V was pared by 0 bases and J by 3 bases, with 8 bases between. CDR3 region: CATSRDLQYTGELFF. The CDR3 DNA sequence: TGTGCCACCAGCAGAGATTTACAGTACACCGGGGAGCTGTTTTTT.

This chain links TRBV28 with TRBJ1-1, with 9 bases matching TRBD1. Germline V gene data show CDR1 as MDHEN and CDR2 as SYDVKM. The CDR3 runs 16 residues. Trimming removed 7 bases from V and 3 bases from J; junction bases left unmatched: 12. Written as DNA, the CDR3 is TGTGCCAGCACGAAAAACAGGGGGCCCGGATACACTGAAGCTTTCTTT. It yields the protein CASTKNRGPGYTEAFF.

This clonotype was recorded at least ten times. This chain links TRBV7-6 with TRBJ2-5; D may match TRBD1 or TRBD2 (5 bases each). Germline CDR1 reads SGHVS; CDR2 reads FNYEAQ. Trimming pared 1 base from V and 2 bases from J, leaving 11 bases between. The CDR3 extends over 15 amino acids. The chain's CDR3 is CASSLELGPQETQYF. In DNA, the CDR3 is TGTGCCAGCAGCTTAGAGCTGGGACCTCAAGAGACCCAGTACTTC.

The genes are TRBV19 and TRBJ1-1; D remains unclear. The germline gives CDR1 LNHDA, CDR2 SQIVND (reference sequence). Trimming took off 5 bases at V and 5 bases at J, with 12 bases between the two ends. This CDR3 has 13 residues. CDR3 sequence (DNA): TGTGCCAGTAGTTCCGGGGATAGAACTGAAGCTTTCTTT. This gives the protein CASSSGDRTEAFF.

In this sample, this clonotype turned up a few times. The gene calls are TRBV6-1 and TRBJ1-5; 7 positions match TRBD1. The trim removed 0 bases at V and 4 bases at J, leaving 6 bases unmatched. CDR1 MNHNS and CDR2 SASEGT come from the germline V gene. This CDR3 has 16 amino acids. The CDR3 loop reads CASSEAIGTANQPQHF. CDR3 nucleotides: TGTGCCAGCAGTGAAGCGATAGGGACAGCGAATCAGCCCCAGCATTTT.

This clonotype appeared a few times. This chain links TRBV12-3 or TRBV12-4 with TRBJ2-4; 10 nucleotides match TRBD1. The CDR3 is made up of 14 amino acids. With 6 bases clipped from V and 8 bases from J, the junction kept 7 bases outside the gene matches. The CDR3 loop reads CASRPPGQGYIQYF. DNA for the CDR3: TGTGCCAGCAGACCTCCGGGACAGGGGTACATTCAGTACTTC.

The V call is TRBV28, the J call TRBJ1-2; the D is unclear. The length of the CDR3 is 15 residues. Germline CDR1 is MDHEN and CDR2 is SYDVKM. V was shortened by 5 bases and J by 3 bases, with 16 bases between the two germline ends. For the CDR3, the DNA is TGTGCCAGCAGTATCACCCGCGGCGCCGACTATGGCTACACCTTC. Translated: CASSITRGADYGYTF.

There are many counts of this clonotype. J is TRBJ1-3 and V is TRBV28, with 7 bases identical to TRBD1. CDR3 length equals 19 residues. V trimming: 2 bases; J trimming: 0 bases; junction bases outside the gene matches: 13. CDR1 and CDR2 from the germline V gene are MDHEN and SYDVKM. CDR3 amino acids: CASSLTLGQGESSGNTIYF. CDR3 nucleotide sequence: TGTGCCAGCAGTTTAACCCTAGGGCAGGGGGAGAGCTCTGGAAACACCATATATTTT.